This paragraph covers one T cell receptor (beta chain) sequence. The DNA is omitted, as the CDR3 cannot be located on it reliably, and the CDR3 follows TCRdb's listing. The CDR3 is made up of 13 amino acids, end residues included. Per the germline V gene, CDR1 is SGDLS and CDR2 is YYNGEE. The sample comes from a study of T cells after yellow fever vaccination. Study results and caveats: Sorted repertoires could include abundant contaminating clonotypes from bulk cells. Reappearance after the booster was seen for most primary-vaccination clones, at more than 95% CD4 and about 90% CD8.

As TCR cDNA was made by 5'RACE template switching, a universal primer site and UMIs were added. A single record per CDR3 protein comes from TCRdb applying MiXCR to the 5' RACE reads. The data show about 85,000 distinct CDR3 sequences, about 14% seen once. The sequenced sample was CD8+ T cells not binding an NS4B(214-222) dextramer, sorted from PBMCs, obtained less than 25 days after the first yellow fever vaccination. This TCR was recovered from a man in his late teens or twenties who received the YFV17D yellow fever vaccine. J is TRBJ2-3 and V is TRBV9; whether TRBD1, the table's D call, matches the DNA was not checked. The CDR3: CASSVGAGTVWHF.